Shown below are 6 T cell receptor beta chains from a single sample sequenced in a study of blood T cell repertoires in COVID-19. Clones were read by immunoSEQ multiplex PCR, and TCRdb kept only the in-frame ones, dropping some. The sample lists roughly 190,000 clones, about 80% occurring once. Sequences were obtained from peripheral blood. The receptor set was obtained from a woman aged 50 to 65 with active or convalescent COVID-19.

J is TRBJ1-5 and V is TRBV7-2; D might be TRBD1 (6 bases). With 3 bases removed from V and 4 bases from J, the gap between germline ends came to 10 bases. CDR1 is SGHTA, CDR2 FQGNSA, per germline. This CDR3 has 14 residues. CDR3 protein: CASSFQGKNQPQHF. The CDR3 DNA is TGTGCCAGCAGCTTCCAGGGGAAGAATCAGCCCCAGCATTTT.

This chain uses TRBV29-1 with TRBJ1-1; possibly TRBD1 for D (6 bases). The CDR3 is 18 residues long. V was shortened by 3 bases and J by 4 bases, with 27 bases between the two germline ends. Germline CDR1 and CDR2: SQVTM and ANQGSEA. The CDR3, as DNA: TGCAGCGTTGAGAGACGGATCCGGGATGGGGGCCCCGGCACTGAAGCTTTCTTT. Translation: CSVERRIRDGGPGTEAFF.

The chain carries TRBV29-1 and TRBJ1-1; 11 nucleotides align to TRBD1. The J segment lost 1 base and the V segment lost 8 bases, leaving 3 bases of the junction unmatched. CDR3 length equals 13 residues. The germline V gene encodes CDR1 SQVTM and CDR2 ANQGSEA. CDR3 coding DNA: TGCAGCTCCGGGACAGGGGGGAACACTGAAGCTTTCTTT. This codes for CSSGTGGNTEAFF. The complete variable domain, with remaining parts taken from reference TRBV29-1 and TRBJ1-1, reads SAVISQKPSRDICQRGTSLTIQCQVDSQVTMMFWYRQQPGQSLTLIATANQGSEATYESGFVIDKFPISRPNLTFSTLTVSNMSPEDSSIYLCSSGTGGNTEAFFGQGTRLTVV.

This clone was detected a few times. V usage is TRBV4-3 and J usage is TRBJ1-2; no definite D call. The CDR3 is 13 residues long. The germline CDR1 and CDR2 sequences are LGHNA and YSLEER. V shed 3 bases and J shed 2 bases, with 7 bases lying between them. The CDR3 loop reads CASSQEGNYGYTF. CDR3 bases: TGCGCCAGCAGCCAGGAGGGAAACTATGGCTACACCTTC.

The chain uses TRBV5-1 and TRBJ2-3, with 11 bases identical to TRBD1. Germline V gene lookup returns CDR1 SGHRS and CDR2 YFSETQ. V dropped 4 bases and J dropped 0; count of bases not matched to a gene: 4. The length of the CDR3 is 16 residues. CDR3 DNA sequence: TGCGCCAGCAGCCCCGGGACAGGGGGGAGCACAGATACGCAGTATTTT. Its translation is CASSPGTGGSTDTQYF.

For this clone: Other DNA sequences from this sample encode an identical CDR3 as well. The genes are TRBV12-3 or TRBV12-4 and TRBJ1-2; TRBD1 aligns across 7 bases. V dropped 6 bases and J dropped 3; count of bases not matched to a gene: 4. The CDR3 is 13 amino acids. The CDR3 reads CASSLGQHYGYTF. The CDR3 DNA is TGTGCCAGCAGCTTGGGACAGCACTATGGCTACACCTTC.